The rows below give T cell receptor beta chains drawn from one sample of a study of regulatory T cells in long-lasting Graves disease. TCRdb re-called the multiplex PCR reads through MiXCR, storing one row per CDR3 protein. The sample yields about 620,000 distinct CDR3 sequences, about 15% seen once. The same data also contributed to another study, on T cells in Graves' hyperthyroidism and ophthalmopathy.

The material was peripheral blood mononuclear cells (PBMCs), obtained at new diagnosis, from a patient treated with antithyroid drugs. All receptors come from a woman aged 25 to 39 with Graves disease. Each CDR3 is given without its conserved first and last residue. The order of the fields is D gene, V gene, J gene, clone size, CDR3 protein. D genes are given only for firm matches. Clone size, where shown, is once, few, many, or a class for clones that have expanded.

.	TRBV19	TRBJ1-6	.	ASSMRPDSPLH
.	TRBV11-1	TRBJ2-7	.	ASRPHSDYEQY
.	TRBV19	TRBJ2-3	.	ASSIQGSTDTQY
TRBD2	TRBV3-1	TRBJ2-5	.	ASSPGLAETKETQY
.	TRBV12-3/TRBV12-4	TRBJ2-1	many	ASSLALRENEQF
.	TRBV12-3/TRBV12-4	TRBJ2-7	many	ASSLDQGATYEQY
.	TRBV3-1	TRBJ1-6	few	ASSQATSPLH
.	TRBV20-1	TRBJ2-5	many	SAFRDDLKETQY
.	TRBV20-1	TRBJ2-6	.	SGEGGARGANVLT
.	TRBV28	TRBJ1-6	few	ASSIGGISSYNSPLH
.	TRBV28	TRBJ1-1	many	ASSPRGGGTEAF
.	TRBV2	TRBJ2-1	few	ASKKDVPPGPREQF
.	TRBV28	TRBJ2-3	many	ASYRQGTDTQY
.	TRBV7-9	TRBJ2-1	.	ASSHNFGGGVRDEQF
.	TRBV6-1	TRBJ1-4	few	ASSPRPSTEKLF
TRBD2	TRBV12-3/TRBV12-4	TRBJ2-3	many	ASSLPGGSQY
.	TRBV5-1	TRBJ2-7	many	ASSFGDFYEQY
.	TRBV2	TRBJ2-7	many	ASRGDAYEQY
.	TRBV4-1	TRBJ1-2	few	ASSQDEGRAYGYT
TRBD2	TRBV15	TRBJ2-1	many	ATSSPRQRDYNEQF